These 32 T cell receptor beta chains originate from one sample sequenced in a study of T-cell reconstitution after alpha-beta-depleted transplantation in children. Researchers prepared the TCRbeta library using unique molecular identifiers, the study reports. TCRdb processed the PCR reads anew with MiXCR; each CDR3 protein has one entry. This table holds some 290,000 distinct CDR3 sequences, 9.9% found once. Specimen: PBMCs from the stem cell graft donor, collected from the stem cell graft. These receptors came from a human donor who donated a stem cell graft to a child with SCID.

This clonotype was detected only once. The chain links TRBV5-1 to TRBJ2-2; 8 bases are a match to TRBD1. Trimming removed 3 bases from V and 1 base from J; junction bases left unmatched: 8. The CDR3 is 17 amino acids. Germline V gene data show CDR1 as SGHRS and CDR2 as YFSETQ. The CDR3 sequence is CASSWTLGQGNTGELFF. The CDR3 DNA follows: TGCGCCAGCAGCTGGACCCTCGGACAGGGGAACACCGGGGAGCTGTTTTTT.

The chain recombines TRBV7-2 with TRBJ2-7, with no clear D. The V and J ends lost 2 bases and 5 bases respectively, with 7 bases between them. Germline lookup yields CDR1 SGHTA and CDR2 FQGNSA. The CDR3 is 12 amino acids. The CDR3: CASSLTGHEQYF. CDR3 DNA: TGTGCCAGCAGCTTAACTGGGCACGAGCAGTACTTC.

This clonotype has only a few counts. The CDR3 region is CASSIGRYNEQFF. CDR3 sequence (DNA): TGTGCCAGTAGTATAGGGCGATACAATGAGCAGTTCTTC. This chain links TRBV19 with TRBJ2-1; D unresolved. The germline V gene has CDR1 LNHDA and CDR2 SQIVND (reference sequence). V was cut by 1 base and J by 4 bases, with 5 bases left in between. The CDR3 spans 13 residues.

This clonotype turned up a few times. The genes are TRBV7-9 and TRBJ2-4, with 8 bases matching TRBD1. CDR3 length: 15 residues. CDR1 is SEHNR, CDR2 FQNEAQ, per germline (reference sequence). J was trimmed by 7 bases and V by 5 bases; bases with no gene match: 10. CDR3 residues: CASSRIGQGANIQYF. The CDR3 nucleotides read TGTGCCAGCAGCCGTATCGGGCAGGGGGCGAACATTCAGTACTTC. Filled out from reference TRBV7-9 and TRBJ2-4, the complete variable domain reads DTGVSQNPRHKITKRGQNVTFRCDPISEHNRLYWYRQTLGQGPEFLTYFQNEAQLEKSRLLSDRFSAERPKGSFSTLEIQRTEQGDSAMYLCASSRIGQGANIQYFGAGTRLSVL.

This clonotype was detected ten times or more. The chain employs TRBV15 and TRBJ1-4, with D unclear. The CDR3 length is 16 residues. V dropped 0 bases and J dropped 2 bases, with 10 bases sitting between them. Germline V gene lookup returns CDR1 LNHNV and CDR2 YYDKDF (reference sequence). CDR3 nucleotides: TGTGCCACCAGCAGAGATCCTAGCCTGACTAATGAAAAACTGTTTTTT. Protein: CATSRDPSLTNEKLFF. The whole variable domain, remainder taken from reference TRBV15 and TRBJ1-4, is DAMVIQNPRYQVTQFGKPVTLSCSQTLNHNVMYWYQQKSSQAPKLLFHYYDKDFNNEADTPDNFQSRRPNTSFCFLDIRSPGLGDTAMYLCATSRDPSLTNEKLFFGSGTQLSVL.

The genes are TRBV10-1 and TRBJ2-2, with 7 bases aligning to TRBD1. The germline V gene encodes CDR1 WNHNN and CDR2 SYGVQD (reference sequence). CDR3 size: 13 residues. J gave up 2 bases and V 8 bases, and 2 bases lay outside the gene matches. CDR3 sequence: CASGQANTGELFF. The CDR3 nucleotides are TGCGCCAGCGGACAGGCAAACACCGGGGAGCTGTTTTTT.

The table lists this clonotype with many counts. The chain uses TRBV12-3 or TRBV12-4 and TRBJ1-5; D perhaps matches TRBD1 (6 bases). The CDR3 is made up of 15 amino acids. Trimming pared 6 bases from V and 4 bases from J, leaving 16 bases between. In nucleotides, the CDR3 is TGTGCCAGCAGCCCTGGGCGGGGGCGAAATCAGCCCCAGCATTTT. Its protein is CASSPGRGRNQPQHF.

The CDR3 nucleotides are TGTGCCAGGAGCCATGGGCTGAACTATGGCTACACCTTC. This codes for CARSHGLNYGYTF. The chain joins TRBV5-8 to TRBJ1-2; D is ambiguous. There are 13 residues in the CDR3. In germline, CDR1 is SGHTS, CDR2 YDEGEE. V was pared by 8 bases and J by 2 bases, with 13 bases between.

The chain has TRBV20-1 and TRBJ2-1; either TRBD1 or TRBD2 may supply D (5 bases each). CDR1 and CDR2 (germline): DFQATT, SNEGSKA (reference sequence). The CDR3 runs to 19 residues. V was pared by 0 bases and J by 0 bases, with 21 bases between. The DNA of the CDR3 is TGCAGTGCTAGAGATGGGGTCAGGGTACTTGGGAGCTCCTACAATGAGCAGTTCTTC. Amino acids: CSARDGVRVLGSSYNEQFF.

This chain uses TRBV6-1 with TRBJ1-1; 11 nucleotides match TRBD1. The V gene's germline CDR1 is MNHNS and CDR2 SASEGT. The CDR3 runs 15 residues. Germline trimming cut 7 bases from V and 3 bases from J; bases unmatched to any gene: 7. Written as DNA, the CDR3 is TGTGCCAGCAAACTCCGGGACAGGGGGGACACTGAAGCTTTCTTT. Translating it yields CASKLRDRGDTEAFF.

The chain joins TRBV6-1 to TRBJ2-5, with 7 bases that match TRBD1. Unmatched junction bases numbered 7, after V lost 4 bases and J lost 5 bases. Germline CDR1 and CDR2: MNHNS and SASEGT. CDR3 length equals 14 residues. CDR3 DNA: TGTGCCAGCAGTGCGGAGACAGGGAAGGAGACCCAGTACTTC. Its protein is CASSAETGKETQYF.

The sample holds a few counts of this clonotype. This sequence joins TRBV6-1 and TRBJ1-6, with 9 positions matching TRBD1. Germline CDR1 reads MNHNS; CDR2 reads SASEGT. This CDR3 region has 16 residues. With V trimmed by 2 bases and J by 9 bases, 8 bases remained unmatched. The CDR3 protein is CASSEPGGTGPSPLHF. DNA of the CDR3: TGTGCCAGCAGTGAACCGGGAGGGACAGGGCCTTCACCCCTCCACTTT.

The CDR3 DNA reads as TGCGCCAGCAGCGAAGGGACAGGGCGCTCCTACGAGCAGTACTTC. Amino acids: CASSEGTGRSYEQYF. The V call is TRBV5-1, the J call TRBJ2-7; 9 bases agree with TRBD1. This CDR3 region has 15 residues. Germline assignment: CDR1 SGHRS and CDR2 YFSETQ. After removal of 4 bases from V and 0 bases from J, the junction contained 5 bases not matched to a gene. Full variable domain (outside the CDR3, taken from reference TRBV5-1 and TRBJ2-7): KAGVTQTPRYLIKTRGQQVTLSCSPISGHRSVSWYQQTPGQGLQFLFEYFSETQRNKGNFPGRFSGRQFSNSRSEMNVSTLELGDSALYLCASSEGTGRSYEQYFGPGTRLTVT.

This clonotype has ten or more counts. The chain joins TRBV15 to TRBJ2-7; a possible D gene is TRBD1 (5 bases). CDR1 and CDR2 from the germline V gene are LNHNV and YYDKDF (reference sequence). V was clipped by 0 bases and J by 5 bases, with 8 bases between them. The CDR3 consists of 13 residues. The CDR3 region is CATSRDLGDEQYF. CDR3 DNA sequence: TGTGCCACCAGCAGAGATCTAGGGGACGAGCAGTACTTC.

The table lists this clonotype with a few counts. The chain combines TRBV25-1 with TRBJ1-1; the D is unclear. This CDR3 contains 13 residues. V lost 4 bases and J lost 2, with 8 bases in between. Per the germline V gene, CDR1 is MGHDK and CDR2 is SYGVNS. CDR3 coding DNA: TGTGCCAGCAGTGTCATAGGAAACACTGAAGCTTTCTTT. Protein sequence: CASSVIGNTEAFF.

At least ten counts were recorded for this clonotype. The V call is TRBV9, the J call TRBJ2-3; no clear D gene. Germline lookup yields CDR1 SGDLS and CDR2 YYNGEE. The germline V and J ends were trimmed by 1 base and 0 bases, with 9 bases remaining between them. This CDR3 comprises 15 residues. DNA of the CDR3: TGTGCCAGCAGCGTACGGACGGCTAGCACAGATACGCAGTATTTT. This translates into CASSVRTASTDTQYF.

This clonotype was counted ten times or more. The chain recombines TRBV5-1 with TRBJ2-7; a possible D gene is TRBD2 (6 bases). CDR1 is SGHRS and CDR2 is YFSETQ in the germline V gene. The CDR3 sequence is 14 residues long. The V end was cut by 3 bases, the J end by 0 bases, with 10 bases between. The CDR3 protein is CASSSGLSSYEQYF. In DNA, the CDR3 is TGCGCCAGCAGCTCCGGACTAAGCTCCTACGAGCAGTACTTC.

Many counts were recorded for this clonotype. The CDR3 is CASSQAQGPVTDTQYF. CDR3 in DNA: TGTGCCAGCAGCCAAGCCCAGGGTCCGGTCACAGATACGCAGTATTTT. This chain links TRBV7-9 with TRBJ2-3, with D tentatively TRBD1 (5 bases). The CDR3 is 16 residues long. Germline loops: CDR1 SEHNR, CDR2 FQNEAQ (reference sequence). V gave up 5 bases and J gave up 2 bases, with 17 bases separating them.

This clonotype showed up just a few times. The chain is built from TRBV9 and TRBJ2-7; a weak D match, TRBD1 (5 bases). V was shortened by 4 bases and J by 5 bases, with 19 bases between the two germline ends. This CDR3 has 15 residues. Germline CDR1 SGDLS, CDR2 YYNGEE. The CDR3 loop is CASSRLPRVADEQYF. The CDR3 DNA is TGTGCCAGCAGCCGACTCCCCAGGGTTGCTGACGAGCAGTACTTC. Variable domain in full (rest from reference TRBV9 and TRBJ2-7): DSGVTQTPKHLITATGQRVTLRCSPRSGDLSVYWYQQSLDQGLQFLIQYYNGEERAKGNILERFSAQQFPDLHSELNLSSLELGDSALYFCASSRLPRVADEQYFGPGTRLTVT.

The rearrangement uses TRBV12-3 or TRBV12-4 and TRBJ1-2; 8 bases are a match to TRBD1. This CDR3 has 16 amino acids. J lost 6 bases, V lost 6 bases, and 15 bases had no gene match. The CDR3 bases are TGTGCCAGCAGCCGACATGGGACAGGAGGGTCGGATGGCTACACCTTC. It specifies CASSRHGTGGSDGYTF.

This sequence joins TRBV25-1 and TRBJ1-1, with D possibly TRBD1 on 5 matching bases. Germline V gene lookup returns CDR1 MGHDK and CDR2 SYGVNS. Trimming removed 4 bases at V and 5 bases at J, with 14 bases between. The CDR3 runs 14 residues. Here the CDR3 reads CASSGGARGTEAFF. In DNA form, the CDR3 reads TGTGCCAGCAGTGGGGGCGCGCGTGGAACTGAAGCTTTCTTT.

This clonotype appeared a few times. CDR3 in DNA: TGTGCCAGCACCCGGGACAGGCCCACCTACAATGAGCAGTTCTTC. Amino acids: CASTRDRPTYNEQFF. The chain links TRBV12-3 or TRBV12-4 to TRBJ2-1, with 8 nucleotides matching TRBD1. V shed 7 bases and J 2 bases; nucleotides not matched to a gene: 7. This CDR3 region has 15 residues.

CDR3 amino acids: CSASRVSYGYTF. The CDR3 DNA reads as TGCAGTGCCAGCCGGGTCTCGTATGGCTACACCTTC. This chain joins TRBV20-1 and TRBJ1-2; D is uncertain. Trimming stripped 6 bases from V and 5 bases from J, with 13 bases between. The CDR3 runs 12 residues. Germline V gene lookup returns CDR1 DFQATT and CDR2 SNEGSKA (reference sequence).

This clonotype was picked up many times. The V call is TRBV2, the J call TRBJ2-1; D may correspond to TRBD1 or TRBD2 (7 bases each). Looked up from germline, CDR1 is SNHLY and CDR2 is FYNNEI. This CDR3 has 18 amino acids. The germline V and J ends were trimmed by 5 bases and 6 bases, with 26 bases remaining between them. Here the CDR3 reads CASSLPSQGGALSNEQFF. CDR3 in DNA: TGTGCCAGCAGTCTCCCCTCTCAGGGGGGGGCGCTAAGCAATGAGCAGTTCTTC.

The V call is TRBV7-8, the J call TRBJ2-3, with TRBD2 matching over 10 bases. CDR1 SGHVS and CDR2 FQNEAQ come from the germline V gene. Trimming at V came to 5 bases and at J to 4 bases, leaving 12 bases not matched to a gene. The CDR3 runs to 17 residues. The CDR3 sequence is CASSPAGGRFFSDTQYF. The DNA of the CDR3 is TGTGCCAGCAGCCCAGCGGGGGGGCGTTTCTTCTCAGATACGCAGTATTTT.

The chain carries TRBV7-9 and TRBJ1-1, with 9 bases identical to TRBD1. The length of the CDR3 is 13 residues. Looked up from germline, CDR1 is SEHNR and CDR2 is FQNEAQ (reference sequence). The V gene end was trimmed by 6 bases and the J gene end by 7 bases; junction bases not matched to a gene: 6. CDR3 nucleotides: TGTGCCAGCAGAGACAGGGGGGTGGATGAAGCTTTCTTT. Its translation: CASRDRGVDEAFF. Based on the CDR3 plus reference TRBV7-9 and TRBJ1-1, the full variable domain is DTGVSQNPRHKITKRGQNVTFRCDPISEHNRLYWYRQTLGQGPEFLTYFQNEAQLEKSRLLSDRFSAERPKGSFSTLEIQRTEQGDSAMYLCASRDRGVDEAFFGQGTRLTVV.

There are many counts of this clonotype. The chain carries TRBV20-1 and TRBJ2-3; 10 bases map to TRBD2. CDR1 and CDR2 (germline): DFQATT, SNEGSKA (reference sequence). Trimming at V came to 0 bases and at J to 0 bases, leaving 9 bases not matched to a gene. This CDR3 has 18 residues. CDR3 coding DNA: TGCAGTGCTAGAGATCCTAGCGGGAGATTGTCTAGCACAGATACGCAGTATTTT. This encodes CSARDPSGRLSSTDTQYF.

The J gene is TRBJ2-3, the V gene TRBV7-9; D perhaps matches TRBD2 (5 bases). CDR3 size: 13 residues. Germline CDR1 is SEHNR and CDR2 is FQNEAQ (reference sequence). V dropped 1 base and J dropped 6 bases, with 8 bases sitting between them. In nucleotides, the CDR3 is TGTGCCAGCAGCTTAGATTCGGGGGATACGCAGTATTTT. The encoded protein is CASSLDSGDTQYF.

About this clonotype itself: At one boundary the junction diverges from the germline segment, which might be a read error. This chain links TRBV12-3 or TRBV12-4 with TRBJ2-7, with 10 nucleotides matching TRBD1. The CDR3 covers 15 residues. CDR3 residues: CASSLGQGESSEQYF. The CDR3 DNA is TGTGCCAGCAGTCTTGGACAGGGGGAATCCTCCGAGCAGTACTTC.

The J gene is TRBJ1-2, the V gene TRBV2; TRBD1 matches 7 bases. The CDR3 covers 12 residues. The germline V gene encodes CDR1 SNHLY and CDR2 FYNNEI. V shed 10 bases and J 7 bases; nucleotides not matched to a gene: 9. CDR3 loop: CATLTGYAGYTF. CDR3 bases: TGTGCCACCTTGACAGGGTATGCTGGCTACACCTTC.

The sample holds a few counts of this clonotype. The gene calls are TRBV5-1 and TRBJ2-3, with 13 bases lining up with TRBD2. This CDR3 has 16 residues. V was clipped by 6 bases and J by 3 bases; unmatched bases: 7. Germline V gene lookup returns CDR1 SGHRS and CDR2 YFSETQ. The chain's CDR3 is CASTLPGLAGTDTQYF. CDR3 DNA sequence: TGCGCCAGCACCCTCCCGGGACTAGCGGGGACAGATACGCAGTATTTT.

With regard to this clonotype: This may be a read error, as it is one base from a much larger clone. The chain is built from TRBV10-3 and TRBJ2-2; TRBD1 matches at 7 bases. The CDR3 has 15 amino acids. Germline V gene sequence: CDR1 ENHRY, CDR2 SYGVKD. Here the CDR3 DNA reads TGTTCCATCAGTGTCGGGACAGACCCCACCGGGGAGCTGTTTTTT. Its translation is CSISVGTDPTGELFF.